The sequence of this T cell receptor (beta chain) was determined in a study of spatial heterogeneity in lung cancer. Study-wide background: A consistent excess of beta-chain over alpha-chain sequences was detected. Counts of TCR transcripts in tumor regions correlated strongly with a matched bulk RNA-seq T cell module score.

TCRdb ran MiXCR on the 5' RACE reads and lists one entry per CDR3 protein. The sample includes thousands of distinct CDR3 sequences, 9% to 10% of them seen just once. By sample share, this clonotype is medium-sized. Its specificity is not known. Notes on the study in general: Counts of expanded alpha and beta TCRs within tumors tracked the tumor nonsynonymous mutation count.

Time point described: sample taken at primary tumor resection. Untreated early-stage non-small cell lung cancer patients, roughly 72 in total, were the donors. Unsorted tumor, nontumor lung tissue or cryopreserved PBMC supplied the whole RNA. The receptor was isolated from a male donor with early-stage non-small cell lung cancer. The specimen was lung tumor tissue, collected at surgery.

CDR3 bases: TGTGCCAGCAGTCCCTTGAGCTCCTACAATGAGCAGTTCTTC. It translates to CASSPLSSYNEQFF. The V call is TRBV28, the J call TRBJ2-1; D gene ambiguous. In germline, CDR1 is MDHEN, CDR2 SYDVKM. Trimming removed 5 bases from V and 0 bases from J, with 8 bases in between. This CDR3 has 14 residues.